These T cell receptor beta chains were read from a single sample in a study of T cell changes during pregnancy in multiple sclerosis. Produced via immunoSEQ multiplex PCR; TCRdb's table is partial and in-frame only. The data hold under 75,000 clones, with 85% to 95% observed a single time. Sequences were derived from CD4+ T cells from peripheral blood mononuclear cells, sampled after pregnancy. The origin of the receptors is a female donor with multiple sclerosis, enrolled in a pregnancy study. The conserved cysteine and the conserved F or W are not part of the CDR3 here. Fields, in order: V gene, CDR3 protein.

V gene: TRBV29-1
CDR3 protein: SVPGRVSTEAF

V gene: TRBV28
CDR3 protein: ASSRIRGSGNTIY

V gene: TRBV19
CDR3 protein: ASRGRSMNTEAF

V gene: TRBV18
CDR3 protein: ASSALDRALEQF

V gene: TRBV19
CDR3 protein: ASSIDQDWVSGNTIY

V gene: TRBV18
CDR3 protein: ASSPQGNQPQH

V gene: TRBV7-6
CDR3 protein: ASSLRQGSTDTQY

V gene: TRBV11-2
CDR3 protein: ASSSLSGTYNEQF

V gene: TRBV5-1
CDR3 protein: ASSSGGGYTEAF

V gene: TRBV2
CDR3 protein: ASIQRATGGNEKLF

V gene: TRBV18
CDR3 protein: ASSPGHGSYYEQY

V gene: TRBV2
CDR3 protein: ASTLSRDRGKTQY

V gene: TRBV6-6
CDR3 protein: ASSYSLAGGPGELF

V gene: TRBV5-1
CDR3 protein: ASSSNVEGVDGYT

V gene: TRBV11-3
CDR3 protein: ASSFYGGAGTDTQY

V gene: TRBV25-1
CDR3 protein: ASSPTSGRESSYNEQF

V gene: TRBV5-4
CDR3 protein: ASSLPGQGTYEQY

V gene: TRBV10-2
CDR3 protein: ASSEYLSPEAF

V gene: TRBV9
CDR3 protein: ASSVGLLNEQF

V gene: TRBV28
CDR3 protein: AVPQGRGDKVYGYT

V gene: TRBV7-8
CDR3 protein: ASSLSGILSNQPQH

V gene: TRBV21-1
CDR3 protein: ARRAAASYEQY

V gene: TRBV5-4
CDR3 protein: ASSRPRTSGSSHEQY

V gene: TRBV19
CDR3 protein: ASSIPGGNTEAF

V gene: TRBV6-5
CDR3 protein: ASSRDSYNSPLH

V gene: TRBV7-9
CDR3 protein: ASSLGTANTEAF

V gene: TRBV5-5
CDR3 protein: ASSFGKGGTEAF

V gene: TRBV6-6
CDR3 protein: ASSLFGGQGYT